A single sample gave rise to the 28 T cell receptor beta chains below, sequenced in a study of OX40 agonist ivuxolimab in advanced cancers. The method was immunoSEQ multiplex PCR; TCRdb's version includes in-frame clones alone and lacks a portion of them. Counted here are around 60,000 clones, about 91% occurring once; the ten biggest clones make up around 2%. The sample in question was CD4+ or CD8+ T cells sorted from blood, obtained in a trial of the OX40 agonist ivuxolimab. Receptors were obtained from an adult with an advanced solid tumor such as melanoma, head and neck, liver or kidney cancer.

The chain joins TRBV30 to TRBJ2-5; possibly TRBD1 for D (5 bases). V lost 0 bases, J lost 7 bases, and 15 bases lay in between. Germline assignment: CDR1 GTSNPN and CDR2 SVGIG (reference sequence). The CDR3 sequence is 14 residues long. The CDR3 here is CAWSVEHGQGTQYF. The CDR3 region has the DNA TGTGCCTGGAGTGTGGAACACGGCCAGGGGACCCAGTACTTC.

This chain's CDR3 is CASRAANSYNSPLHF. The CDR3 coding sequence is TGTGCCAGCAGGGCAGCCAACTCCTATAATTCACCCCTCCACTTT. V and J are TRBV6-5 and TRBJ1-6, with unresolved D. Germline CDR1 reads MNHEY; CDR2 reads SVGAGI. The CDR3 has 15 residues. V was trimmed by 6 bases and J by 0 bases, leaving 9 bases between them.

The V and J genes are TRBV5-4 and TRBJ2-7; weak D call: TRBD1 (6 bases). V lost 4 bases and J 4 bases, leaving 9 bases between the germline ends. The CDR3 is made up of 12 amino acids. Germline-derived CDR1 and CDR2 are SGHNT and YYREEE (reference sequence). CDR3 coding DNA: TGTGCCAGCAGCCAACAGGGTTACGAGCAGTACTTC. Translation: CASSQQGYEQYF.

The chain has TRBV18 and TRBJ1-2, with D hard to call. Germline CDR1 KGHSH, CDR2 LQKENI. V shed 4 bases and J shed 4 bases, with 7 bases lying between them. This CDR3 is 12 amino acids long. The CDR3 spells CASSHDGYGYTF. The CDR3 nucleotides are TGTGCCAGCTCACACGACGGCTATGGCTACACCTTC.

Here the CDR3 reads CASSLNSNQPQHF. The CDR3 bases are TGTGCCAGCAGCCTCAATAGCAATCAGCCCCAGCATTTT. This chain uses TRBV7-2 with TRBJ1-5; D is unresolved. Germline lookup yields CDR1 SGHTA and CDR2 FQGNSA. The CDR3 totals 13 residues. Trimming left V 5 bases short and J 0 bases short, with 5 bases between.

V usage is TRBV28 and J usage is TRBJ2-1, with D perhaps matching TRBD2 (5 bases). The CDR3 loop spans 13 amino acids. V was trimmed by 4 bases and J by 4 bases, leaving 8 bases between them. Germline V CDR1 and CDR2: MDHEN, SYDVKM. In nucleotides, the CDR3 is TGTGCCAGCAGTTCGGACTTTTACAATGAGCAGTTCTTC. It encodes CASSSDFYNEQFF.

The chain combines TRBV27 with TRBJ1-5; a weak D match, TRBD1 (6 bases). CDR1 MNHEY and CDR2 SMNVEV come from the germline V gene (reference sequence). There are 15 residues in the CDR3. Trimming removed 2 bases from V and 3 bases from J, with 11 bases in between. Here the CDR3 DNA reads TGTGCCAGCAGTTTACAGGGGAGGGTCAATCAGCCCCAGCATTTT. Encoded protein: CASSLQGRVNQPQHF.

The rearrangement joins TRBV7-9 to TRBJ1-2; the D is unclear. The CDR3 has 13 residues. CDR1 SEHNR and CDR2 FQNEAQ come from the germline V gene (reference sequence). The germline V and J ends were trimmed by 4 bases and 0 bases, with 6 bases remaining between them. DNA of the CDR3: TGTGCCAGCAGCTCGACATCTAACTATGGCTACACCTTC. Encoded protein: CASSSTSNYGYTF.

This chain uses TRBV7-9 with TRBJ1-1, with D perhaps matching TRBD1 (6 bases). The CDR3 runs to 16 residues. Germline lookup yields CDR1 SEHNR and CDR2 FQNEAQ (reference sequence). Deletions cut 1 base from V and 0 bases from J, with 12 bases between. The CDR3 bases are TGTGCCAGCAGCTTAGTGTATGGACAGCTGAACACTGAAGCTTTCTTT. Protein product: CASSLVYGQLNTEAFF.

The chain uses TRBV4-3 and TRBJ2-5; the D gene is possibly TRBD1 (6 bases). Trimming pared 1 base from V and 9 bases from J, leaving 21 bases between. The CDR3 contains 16 residues. Germline CDR1 is LGHNA and CDR2 is YSLEER. Written as DNA, the CDR3 is TGCGCCAGCAGCCAAGGTCTACAGGGCTTAGGGGAGCCCCAGTACTTC. Its protein product is CASSQGLQGLGEPQYF.

This sequence joins TRBV15 and TRBJ1-2; the match to TRBD1 covers 7 bases. The CDR3 runs 14 residues. J was trimmed by 3 bases and V by 0 bases; bases with no gene match: 1. Germline CDR1 is LNHNV and CDR2 is YYDKDF (reference sequence). CDR3 DNA sequence: TGTGCCACCAGCAGAGACAGGGGGGACTATGGCTACACCTTC. This translates into CATSRDRGDYGYTF.

This chain links TRBV28 with TRBJ2-2, with D perhaps TRBD2 (5 bases). From germline, CDR1 is MDHEN and CDR2 SYDVKM. Trimming removed 6 bases at V and 3 bases at J, with 14 bases between. This CDR3 contains 15 residues. CDR3 in DNA: TGTGCCAGCAGCGACGGACGGCGGGACACCGGGGAGCTGTTTTTT. Amino acids: CASSDGRRDTGELFF. The full variable domain, in which reference TRBV28 and TRBJ2-2 provide the parts outside the CDR3, is DVKVTQSSRYLVKRTGEKVFLECVQDMDHENMFWYRQDPGLGLRLIYFSYDVKMKEKGDIPEGYSVSREKKERFSLILESASTNQTSMYLCASSDGRRDTGELFFGEGSRLTVL.

The rearrangement uses TRBV4-1 and TRBJ1-4, with unresolved D. CDR1 MGHRA and CDR2 YSYEKL come from the germline V gene. V was pared by 1 base and J by 8 bases, with 14 bases between. This CDR3 spans 15 amino acids. The CDR3 nucleotides are TGCGCCAGCAGCCAAGGATTTGGGAGACGAGAAAAACTGTTTTTT. Encoded protein: CASSQGFGRREKLFF.

The chain has TRBV6-5 and TRBJ1-2, with 7 bases that match TRBD1. V trimming: 8 bases; J trimming: 8 bases; junction bases outside the gene matches: 8. The CDR3 loop spans 12 amino acids. Germline assignment: CDR1 MNHEY and CDR2 SVGAGI. CDR3 region: CASSRGGGGYTF. CDR3 nucleotide sequence: TGTGCCAGCTCTCGAGGGGGCGGAGGCTACACCTTC.

V gene TRBV4-3 combines with J gene TRBJ2-1; 7 nucleotides align to TRBD1. CDR1 is LGHNA, CDR2 YSLEER, per germline. The ends lost 0 bases at V and 10 bases at J; junction bases unmatched: 9. CDR3 length: 15 residues. The CDR3 spells CASSQDRERGREQFF. The CDR3 DNA sequence: TGCGCCAGCAGCCAAGATCGCGAAAGGGGGCGAGAGCAGTTCTTC.

The chain is built from TRBV5-4 and TRBJ1-6, with D possibly being TRBD1 (5 bases). The CDR3 runs to 14 residues. Germline CDR1 reads SGHNT; CDR2 reads YYREEE (reference sequence). V lost 5 bases and J lost 6, with 12 bases in between. CDR3 in amino acids: CASRPRGGNSPLHF. The CDR3 DNA reads TGTGCCAGCAGGCCCCGGGGGGGTAATTCACCCCTCCACTTT.

The chain has TRBV7-2 and TRBJ1-4, with TRBD1 identical over 8 bases. The CDR3 length is 14 residues. The germline V gene encodes CDR1 SGHTA and CDR2 FQGNSA. V shed 2 bases, J shed 8 bases, and the junction held 4 bases outside the gene matches. The CDR3 nucleotides read TGTGCCAGCAGCTTAAACAGGGGGAGGGAAAAACTGTTTTTT. This gives the protein CASSLNRGREKLFF.

This chain uses TRBV5-1 with TRBJ1-1; no reliable D call. Germline V CDR1 and CDR2: SGHRS, YFSETQ. The CDR3 covers 12 residues. Trimming took 1 base from V and 1 from J, leaving 2 bases between them. CDR3 sequence (DNA): TGCGCCAGCAGCTTGCAGAACACTGAAGCTTTCTTT. Residues: CASSLQNTEAFF.

The chain employs TRBV5-4 and TRBJ2-2, with D perhaps matching TRBD2 (5 bases). Germline CDR1 and CDR2: SGHNT and YYREEE (reference sequence). The CDR3 totals 15 residues. Trimming removed 2 bases from V and 3 bases from J, with 11 bases in between. The CDR3 sequence is CASSFGPADTGELFF. In DNA form, the CDR3 reads TGTGCCAGCAGCTTTGGTCCAGCGGACACCGGGGAGCTGTTTTTT.

This chain joins TRBV7-2 and TRBJ2-7; 11 bases agree with TRBD2. CDR1 SGHTA and CDR2 FQGNSA come from the germline V gene. The length of the CDR3 is 15 residues. Trimming at V came to 2 bases and at J to 2 bases, leaving 2 bases not matched to a gene. The CDR3 DNA follows: TGTGCCAGCAGCTTAACTAGCGGGGGAACCTACGAGCAGTACTTC. Amino acids: CASSLTSGGTYEQYF.

V and J are TRBV7-3 and TRBJ2-1; a possible D gene is TRBD2 (6 bases). V was cut by 5 bases and J by 0 bases, with 14 bases left in between. Per the germline V gene, CDR1 is SGHTA and CDR2 is FQGTGA. CDR3 size: 16 residues. The CDR3 sequence is CASSQSGGSSYNEQFF. The CDR3 coding sequence is TGTGCCAGCAGCCAGAGTGGAGGGAGCTCCTACAATGAGCAGTTCTTC.

V is TRBV29-1 and J is TRBJ1-1, with TRBD1 matching 8 bases. This CDR3 comprises 13 residues. Germline V gives CDR1 SQVTM, CDR2 ANQGSEA. The ends lost 7 bases at V and 8 bases at J; junction bases unmatched: 12. CDR3 nucleotide sequence: TGCAGCGGAGGGCAGGGGGCAGGTAGCGAAGCTTTCTTT. It encodes CSGGQGAGSEAFF.

The rearrangement uses TRBV9 and TRBJ1-4; possible D gene TRBD1, 6 bases. The germline V gene encodes CDR1 SGDLS and CDR2 YYNGEE. V lost 4 bases to trimming and J lost 3 bases, with 19 bases between them. CDR3 length equals 17 residues. CDR3 DNA sequence: TGTGCCAGCAGCCCTCAGGGTGGGGGCTCCTCTAATGAAAAACTGTTTTTT. It codes for CASSPQGGGSSNEKLFF.

The V call is TRBV6-1, the J call TRBJ1-2; no clear D gene. Germline assignment: CDR1 MNHNS and CDR2 SASEGT. Trimming cost V 1 base and J 0 bases, with 6 bases left between them. This CDR3 has 14 residues. The CDR3 region is CASSEGRSNYGYTF. CDR3 coding DNA: TGTGCCAGCAGTGAAGGGCGGTCTAACTATGGCTACACCTTC.

The gene calls are TRBV6-5 and TRBJ1-2, with D possibly being TRBD1 (5 bases). V was clipped by 4 bases and J by 6 bases, with 18 bases between them. CDR3 length equals 15 residues. In germline, CDR1 is MNHEY, CDR2 SVGAGI. The CDR3 is CASSSHGAVEDGYTF. The CDR3 DNA reads TGTGCCAGCAGTTCGCATGGGGCAGTTGAGGATGGCTACACCTTC.

The chain couples TRBV7-3 to TRBJ2-5; possibly TRBD1 for D (5 bases). Deletions cut 2 bases from V and 4 bases from J, with 8 bases between. CDR1 and CDR2 from the germline V gene are SGHTA and FQGTGA. The CDR3 runs to 13 residues. CDR3 amino acids: CASSLGQGETQYF. Written as DNA, the CDR3 is TGTGCCAGCAGCTTAGGGCAGGGAGAGACCCAGTACTTC.

The J gene is TRBJ2-5, the V gene TRBV6-6; no firm D call. Trimming left V 7 bases short and J 1 base short, with 7 bases between. CDR1 MNHNY and CDR2 SVGAGI come from the germline V gene (reference sequence). This CDR3 has 12 residues. CDR3 sequence: CASTWSQETQYF. The CDR3 nucleotides are TGTGCCAGCACATGGTCCCAAGAGACCCAGTACTTC.

The rearrangement uses TRBV6-6 and TRBJ1-2; D not resolved. Germline values: CDR1 MNHNY, CDR2 SVGAGI (reference sequence). V lost 2 bases, J lost 5 bases, and 6 bases lay in between. The CDR3 covers 12 residues. The CDR3 DNA reads as TGTGCCAGCAGTTACGGTTCATATGGCTACACCTTC. Amino acid sequence: CASSYGSYGYTF.